The rows below give T cell receptor beta chains drawn from one sample of a study of Ad26.COV2.S vaccination and SARS-CoV-2 variants. Generated by immunoSEQ multiplex PCR, the TCRdb table keeps only in-frame clones and is missing some. The sample contains 360,000 or so clones, about 91% of which appear only once. The sample was peripheral blood, taken in a trial of Ad26.COV2.S vaccine versus placebo. These receptor sequences come from a person aged 18-60 years who received the Ad26.COV2.S COVID-19 vaccine or a placebo. Each CDR3 is given without its conserved first and last residue. A D gene is named only where the DNA matches it firmly.

v_gene	d_gene	len	j_gene	CDR3aa
TRBV5-3	.	11	TRBJ1-2	ARSTREDYGYT
TRBV5-1	TRBD2	12	TRBJ2-1	ASTTAGGPNEQF
TRBV2	TRBD2	11	TRBJ2-5	ASPRGREGTQY
TRBV6-5	.	13	TRBJ1-3	ASSFREDYGNTIY
TRBV2	TRBD1	12	TRBJ1-5	ASNRGLSNQPQH
TRBV28	.	10	TRBJ1-2	ASRLQGYGYT
TRBV5-4	TRBD2	12	TRBJ2-1	ASSGGLAVNEQF
TRBV6-5	.	10	TRBJ2-7	ASSAQTYEQY
TRBV7-2	TRBD2	12	TRBJ2-7	ASSYPGTISEQY
TRBV19	.	12	TRBJ1-2	ASSMPWAGGGYT
TRBV3-1/TRBV3-2	TRBD1	13	TRBJ1-2	ASSQGQTGPYGYT
TRBV9	TRBD2	14	TRBJ2-5	ASAGLAVPRGETQY
TRBV2	.	11	TRBJ2-2	ASTIQGTGELF
TRBV10-3	.	18	TRBJ2-7	AISEWGIGRGGGTDYEQY
TRBV1	.	10	TRBJ1-1	TSRSENTEAF
TRBV28	TRBD1	14	TRBJ1-5	ASSQSPRTGFQPQH
TRBV5-4	TRBD1	13	TRBJ2-4	ASSDRTGGIDIQY
TRBV4-1	.	13	TRBJ2-5	ASSHLYREGETQY
TRBV7-2	.	13	TRBJ2-7	ASSPTEGRPYEQY
TRBV5-1	TRBD1	11	TRBJ1-6	ASRHTGDSPLH
TRBV6-5	TRBD1	12	TRBJ2-7	ASPPPGQGSEQY
TRBV7-6	.	10	TRBJ2-5	ASALARETQY
TRBV9	TRBD1	14	TRBJ1-2	ASSPSVMTGYSGYT
TRBV4-3	.	13	TRBJ1-1	ASSPGVWGFTEAF
TRBV5-1	.	12	TRBJ2-3	ASRNFQGEDTQY
TRBV5-1	TRBD2	11	TRBJ2-7	ASSPAGGYEQY
TRBV5-4	.	12	TRBJ2-1	ASTGRSSYNEQF
TRBV9	TRBD2	12	TRBJ2-1	ASSAGRGMDEQF
TRBV27	.	11	TRBJ1-6	ASSGGYRSPLH
TRBV10-3	.	13	TRBJ1-4	AISEGGETNEKLF
TRBV24-1	.	13	TRBJ2-5	ATSDPRQPQETQY
TRBV28	TRBD1	13	TRBJ2-3	ASSPTGPGTDTQY
TRBV7-2	.	12	TRBJ2-1	ASSLVGGSNEQF
TRBV12-3/TRBV12-4	TRBD1	10	TRBJ1-2	ASSLTGAGYT
TRBV29-1	.	9	TRBJ2-7	SVPGPNEQY
TRBV28	TRBD2	15	TRBJ2-7	ASSSPAGAESSYEQY
TRBV21-1	.	15	TRBJ2-6	ASSTFDGNSGANVLT
TRBV5-8	.	13	TRBJ2-7	ASSLDRGLRYEQY
TRBV4-3	.	13	TRBJ2-1	ASSQDRVPYNEQF
TRBV6-1	TRBD1	16	TRBJ1-6	ASSAGTGLSSYNSPLH
TRBV5-1	.	12	TRBJ2-1	ASSLGDSLGEQF
TRBV5-8	.	11	TRBJ2-3	ASSRETRDTQY
TRBV20-1	.	12	TRBJ1-5	SASHSKGNQPQH
TRBV6-5	.	12	TRBJ2-7	ASSYSGDNYEQY
TRBV30	.	9	TRBJ1-2	AWSRTHGYT
TRBV18	TRBD1	16	TRBJ2-1	ASSPLRSGQGTYNEQF
TRBV28	TRBD1	17	TRBJ1-4	ASRGPGQAGHATNEKLF
TRBV7-9	.	9	TRBJ2-7	ASTKGDEQY
TRBV18	TRBD1	11	TRBJ2-7	ASSQGAAYEQY
TRBV9	TRBD2	13	TRBJ2-3	ASSRLAGESDTQY
TRBV28	TRBD2	12	TRBJ2-7	ASSPASGNYEQY
TRBV3-1/TRBV3-2	.	13	TRBJ2-4	ASSQSAIAKNIQY